This T cell receptor (beta chain) stems from a study of post-analysis software for immune sequencing data. General observations from the study: Included in a set of about 5 TRBV segments more frequent in patients than controls were TRBV5-6, TRBV5-1 and TRBV20-1.

Worth noting for this clonotype: Antigen unknown.

The trim removed 4 bases at V and 2 bases at J, leaving 6 bases unmatched. Per the germline V gene, CDR1 is SGHRS and CDR2 is YFSETQ. CDR3 length: 14 amino acids. The library was made from cDNA and included unique molecular identifiers. TCRdb independently ran MiXCR on the PCR reads; one entry per CDR3 protein. The repertoire includes 500,000 to 600,000 distinct CDR3 sequences, 44% of them detected once, and under 2% sits in the top ten. Material: blood. This chain connects TRBV5-1 to TRBJ2-7, with TRBD1 matching over 7 bases. The TCR sequence derives from a girl under 18 with multiple sclerosis. The CDR3 loop reads CASSGGQSTYEQYF. CDR3 coding DNA: TGCGCCAGCAGCGGGGGACAGTCCACCTACGAGCAGTACTTC.